This is a list of T cell receptor beta chains from one sample in a study of shared clonotypes between healthy human individuals. The data were produced by immunoSEQ multiplex PCR, yet TCRdb's version contains in-frame clones alone and is incomplete. The sample records about 730,000 clones, around 70% being singletons. The sequencing sample was made of memory CD4+ T cells sorted from blood. The source is a woman aged 25-40 years in good health. CDR3s include the opening cysteine and the closing phenylalanine or tryptophan. The order of the fields is V gene, D gene, clone size, J gene, CDR3 DNA, CDR3 protein. D genes are given only for firm matches. Size is stated for part of the rows, as once, few or many counts, or as a class when the clone is expanded.

v_gene: TRBV11-2
d_gene: TRBD1
abundance: -
j_gene: TRBJ1-5
CDR3nt: TGTGCCAGCAGCTGGGGGCAGGGGGCGAGCCAGCCCCAGCATTTT
CDR3aa: CASSWGQGASQPQHF

v_gene: TRBV7-9
d_gene: -
abundance: -
j_gene: TRBJ1-3
CDR3nt: TGTGCCAGCAGCATCGCGCAGGGGAGCGCTGGAAACACCATATATTTT
CDR3aa: CASSIAQGSAGNTIYF

v_gene: TRBV10-3
d_gene: -
abundance: -
j_gene: TRBJ2-3
CDR3nt: TGTGCCATCAGTGAGTCGAAGGGAACAGATACGCAGTATTTT
CDR3aa: CAISESKGTDTQYF

v_gene: TRBV11-3
d_gene: TRBD1
abundance: many
j_gene: TRBJ2-5
CDR3nt: TGTGCCAGCAGCCTAGGACAGGGGATGGCGGAGACCCAGTACTTC
CDR3aa: CASSLGQGMAETQYF

v_gene: TRBV5-1
d_gene: TRBD2
abundance: -
j_gene: TRBJ2-2
CDR3nt: TGCGCCAGCAGCCAACTAGCGTTGGGTGGGGCCACCGGGGAGCTGTTTTTT
CDR3aa: CASSQLALGGATGELFF

v_gene: TRBV27
d_gene: -
abundance: -
j_gene: TRBJ1-3
CDR3nt: TGTGCCAGCAGTGCCTTGGACAGTAAGGGAAACACCATATATTTT
CDR3aa: CASSALDSKGNTIYF

v_gene: TRBV4-2
d_gene: -
abundance: many
j_gene: TRBJ1-5
CDR3nt: TGTGCCAGCAGCCAAGATTTTGATTGGGATCAGCCCCAGCATTTT
CDR3aa: CASSQDFDWDQPQHF

v_gene: TRBV6-5
d_gene: TRBD2
abundance: -
j_gene: TRBJ2-5
CDR3nt: TGTGCCAGCAGTTCCCTGGGGCTAGCGGGGGAGACCCAGTACTTC
CDR3aa: CASSSLGLAGETQYF

v_gene: TRBV27
d_gene: -
abundance: -
j_gene: TRBJ2-5
CDR3nt: TGTGCCAGCAGGGGCGGGAAAGAGACCCAGTACTTC
CDR3aa: CASRGGKETQYF

v_gene: TRBV2
d_gene: -
abundance: once
j_gene: TRBJ1-2
CDR3nt: TGTGCCAGCAGTGAAGCTCCGGGGGGACTTAGCTGGGACGGCTACACCTTC
CDR3aa: CASSEAPGGLSWDGYTF

v_gene: TRBV19
d_gene: -
abundance: -
j_gene: TRBJ1-5
CDR3nt: TGTGCCAGTAGTTCCCTCACCAATCAGCCCCAGCATTTT
CDR3aa: CASSSLTNQPQHF

v_gene: TRBV10-3
d_gene: -
abundance: -
j_gene: TRBJ2-7
CDR3nt: TGTGCCATCAGAGTCGGGAGCGGGTCCTACGAGCAGTACTTC
CDR3aa: CAIRVGSGSYEQYF

v_gene: TRBV7-9
d_gene: -
abundance: -
j_gene: TRBJ2-3
CDR3nt: TGTGCCAGCAGCTTCCCTCCTAGCGGCACAGATACGCAGTATTTT
CDR3aa: CASSFPPSGTDTQYF

v_gene: TRBV5-1
d_gene: -
abundance: -
j_gene: TRBJ2-7
CDR3nt: TGCGCCAGCAGCTTGGGCCTGGAGAGCTCCTACGAGCAGTACTTC
CDR3aa: CASSLGLESSYEQYF

v_gene: TRBV21-1
d_gene: -
abundance: few
j_gene: TRBJ2-1
CDR3nt: TGTGCCAGCAGCAAACTAGCGGGAGCATACAATGAGCAGTTCTTC
CDR3aa: CASSKLAGAYNEQFF

v_gene: TRBV27
d_gene: -
abundance: -
j_gene: TRBJ2-1
CDR3nt: TGTGCCAGCAGACTCAATCGGGGGAATGAGCAGTTCTTC
CDR3aa: CASRLNRGNEQFF

v_gene: TRBV5-1
d_gene: -
abundance: -
j_gene: TRBJ1-1
CDR3nt: TGCGCCAGCAGCTTAACCCCGGTGGACACTGAAGCTTTCTTT
CDR3aa: CASSLTPVDTEAFF

v_gene: TRBV4-2
d_gene: -
abundance: -
j_gene: TRBJ2-2
CDR3nt: TGTGCCAGCAGCCGGGTCGGGAGTATTGGCGGGGAGCTGTTTTTT
CDR3aa: CASSRVGSIGGELFF

v_gene: TRBV15
d_gene: -
abundance: -
j_gene: TRBJ2-5
CDR3nt: TGTGCCATTTCGTTAGGGTCCGCCGAGACCCAGTACTTC
CDR3aa: CAISLGSAETQYF

v_gene: TRBV19
d_gene: TRBD2
abundance: -
j_gene: TRBJ2-7
CDR3nt: TGTGCCAGTAGTACCTCGACTAGCGCGATATACGAGCAGTACTTC
CDR3aa: CASSTSTSAIYEQYF

v_gene: TRBV15
d_gene: TRBD2
abundance: once
j_gene: TRBJ2-1
CDR3nt: TGTGCCACCAGCAGAGGGGCCCTAACGGGGGGGCCCTACAATGAGCAGTTCTTC
CDR3aa: CATSRGALTGGPYNEQFF

v_gene: TRBV27
d_gene: -
abundance: -
j_gene: TRBJ2-7
CDR3nt: TGTGCCAGCAGTTTCAGCGGAGGCCCTTACGAGCAGTACTTC
CDR3aa: CASSFSGGPYEQYF

v_gene: TRBV30
d_gene: -
abundance: -
j_gene: TRBJ2-7
CDR3nt: TGTGCCTGGAGTGTACGTAGGGGTTTGCAGTACTTC
CDR3aa: CAWSVRRGLQYF

v_gene: TRBV5-1
d_gene: TRBD1
abundance: -
j_gene: TRBJ2-1
CDR3nt: TGCGCCAGCAGCCCAGGTCGGGACAGAATAGACAATGAGCAGTTCTTC
CDR3aa: CASSPGRDRIDNEQFF

v_gene: TRBV7-3
d_gene: TRBD2
abundance: many
j_gene: TRBJ2-7
CDR3nt: TGTGCCAGCAGCTTATTAGCGGGATCTTCCTACGAGCAGTACTTC
CDR3aa: CASSLLAGSSYEQYF

v_gene: TRBV18
d_gene: -
abundance: -
j_gene: TRBJ1-1
CDR3nt: TGTGCCAGCTCACCGGCGGGCACTGAAGCTTTCTTT
CDR3aa: CASSPAGTEAFF

v_gene: TRBV30
d_gene: -
abundance: -
j_gene: TRBJ2-7
CDR3nt: TGTGCCTGGAGTGTAGGGGCCCGAAAGGGGGAGTACTTC
CDR3aa: CAWSVGARKGEYF

v_gene: TRBV18
d_gene: TRBD2
abundance: -
j_gene: TRBJ2-5
CDR3nt: TGTGCCAGCTCACCACGGGGAGGGAGGCAAGAGACCCAGTACTTC
CDR3aa: CASSPRGGRQETQYF

v_gene: TRBV5-1
d_gene: -
abundance: -
j_gene: TRBJ2-5
CDR3nt: TGCGCCAGCAGCTTGGGGCAGGACCAAGAGACCCAGTACTTC
CDR3aa: CASSLGQDQETQYF

v_gene: TRBV28
d_gene: TRBD2
abundance: -
j_gene: TRBJ2-1
CDR3nt: TGTGCCAGCAGTTTATCAGCGGGAGGGTCCTACAATGAGCAGTTCTTC
CDR3aa: CASSLSAGGSYNEQFF

v_gene: TRBV30
d_gene: -
abundance: -
j_gene: TRBJ2-2
CDR3nt: TGTGCCTGGTTCCCAGGGGCGCTGGGCACCGGGGAGCTGTTTTTT
CDR3aa: CAWFPGALGTGELFF

v_gene: TRBV14
d_gene: -
abundance: few
j_gene: TRBJ2-5
CDR3nt: TGTGCCAGCAGCCAAGGGGGGGCAGAGACCCAGTACTTC
CDR3aa: CASSQGGAETQYF

v_gene: TRBV6-1
d_gene: -
abundance: -
j_gene: TRBJ2-7
CDR3nt: TGTGCCAGCAGTGAAGCAGCGGAGAACTACGAGCAGTACTTC
CDR3aa: CASSEAAENYEQYF

v_gene: TRBV29-1
d_gene: -
abundance: -
j_gene: TRBJ1-6
CDR3nt: TGCAGCGTACGAGGGACGGGGAATTCACCCCTCCACTTT
CDR3aa: CSVRGTGNSPLHF

v_gene: TRBV18
d_gene: -
abundance: many
j_gene: TRBJ1-2
CDR3nt: TGTGCCAGCTCACCACCGTCAGCTGCAGCTAACTATGGCTACACCTTC
CDR3aa: CASSPPSAAANYGYTF

v_gene: TRBV10-2
d_gene: -
abundance: -
j_gene: TRBJ2-7
CDR3nt: TGCGCCAGCACCCCTAACTCCTACGAGCAGTACTTC
CDR3aa: CASTPNSYEQYF

v_gene: TRBV6-1
d_gene: TRBD2
abundance: -
j_gene: TRBJ2-7
CDR3nt: TGTGCCAGCAGTGTGACTAGCGGGAGAGGGACCTACGAGCAGTACTTC
CDR3aa: CASSVTSGRGTYEQYF

v_gene: TRBV5-1
d_gene: -
abundance: -
j_gene: TRBJ1-1
CDR3nt: TGCGCCAGCAGCTTGAAAGGGTTTCGCACTGAAGCTTTCTTT
CDR3aa: CASSLKGFRTEAFF

v_gene: TRBV7-9
d_gene: -
abundance: -
j_gene: TRBJ2-7
CDR3nt: TGTGCCAGCAGCTTCCGGGGGACGAATTACGAGCAGTACTTC
CDR3aa: CASSFRGTNYEQYF

v_gene: TRBV7-3
d_gene: -
abundance: -
j_gene: TRBJ1-4
CDR3nt: TGTGCCAGCAGCTCCCCCTCCGATAAAACTAATGAAAAACTGTTTTTT
CDR3aa: CASSSPSDKTNEKLFF

v_gene: TRBV5-1
d_gene: -
abundance: -
j_gene: TRBJ2-5
CDR3nt: TGCGCCAGCAGCGTAGGTTGGGCGGGGTCCCCAGAGACCCAGTACTTC
CDR3aa: CASSVGWAGSPETQYF

v_gene: TRBV5-1
d_gene: -
abundance: -
j_gene: TRBJ2-7
CDR3nt: TGCGCCAGCAGCTGGAATTGGGTTCTGTCCTACGAGCAGTACTTC
CDR3aa: CASSWNWVLSYEQYF

v_gene: TRBV6-4
d_gene: TRBD1
abundance: -
j_gene: TRBJ1-2
CDR3nt: TGTGCCAGCACAGGCGGGACAGGGGGAATTGGCGGCTACACCTTC
CDR3aa: CASTGGTGGIGGYTF

v_gene: TRBV27
d_gene: TRBD1
abundance: -
j_gene: TRBJ2-7
CDR3nt: TGTGCCAGCAGTTTAGGACAGGGAGGTGCCTACGAGCAGTACTTC
CDR3aa: CASSLGQGGAYEQYF

v_gene: TRBV6-1
d_gene: TRBD1
abundance: -
j_gene: TRBJ2-7
CDR3nt: TGTGCCAGCAGGTTCAGGGGGCGGTACGAGCAGTACTTC
CDR3aa: CASRFRGRYEQYF